This T cell receptor (beta chain) appears in the sequencing data of a study of radiation and T cells in renal cell carcinoma. The repertoire was sequenced with immunoSEQ multiplex PCR; TCRdb's copy has only in-frame clones and lacks some. This sample has under 200,000 clones; about nine tenths occur once, and the top ten carry around 11%. Whole-study results and caveats: Without pretreatment biopsies, baseline tumor clonotype presence was undetermined.

For this clone: The antigen is not known.

As to time point: blood 4 weeks post-SBRT, at nephrectomy. As to treatment: 15 Gy SBRT to primary tumor, nephrectomy 4 weeks later. Nephrectomy followed 15 Gy stereotactic body radiation by 4 weeks. Blood was sampled at baseline, 2 weeks and 4 weeks after SBRT. The patient's renal cell carcinoma had clear cell pathology. Sequencing used blood, obtained from a patient whose treatment included radiotherapy and nephrectomy. This TCR was recovered from a woman in her forties or fifties with renal cell carcinoma.

CDR3 amino acids: CASSLLWGTDTQYF. CDR3 sequence (DNA): TGTGCCAGCAGTTTGCTCTGGGGCACAGATACGCAGTATTTT. The rearrangement uses TRBV7-9 and TRBJ2-3; no reliable D call. This CDR3 has 14 amino acids. V was cut by 6 bases and J by 1 base, with 11 bases left in between. Germline V gene sequence: CDR1 SEHNR, CDR2 FQNEAQ (reference sequence).